This record looks at one T cell receptor (beta chain) sequence and its context. In this sample, this clonotype turned up many times. Its antigen specificity is not known. Base qualities were left out, and no much larger clone turns up one base away. The germline V gene encodes CDR1 MNHEY and CDR2 SMNVEV (reference sequence). The germline ends are 7 bases apart after V is trimmed by 6 bases and J by 8 bases. The CDR3 measures 11 amino acids from cysteine to phenylalanine. The kept DNA is CDR3 alone, 33 bases in frame from the first base. This entry belongs to a study of response to subunit inactivated influenza vaccine (dated by TCRdb to 2017 to 2018). Regarding the research as a whole: Deep quantitative T cell receptor repertoire profiling was used in the study to track responses to a trivalent subunit inactivated influenza vaccine.

Libraries were constructed by RT-PCR. TCRdb records Illumina HiSeq 2500 as the sequencer. Starting from the raw public reads, TCRdb applied fastp trimming at Q25, assembled clones with MiXCR and retained in-frame beta chains. Each entry is one CDR3 protein sequence, shown with its most common DNA and genes. The sample table holds more than 450,000 distinct CDR3 sequences, of which about 12% were seen once. About 10% of the sample goes to the ten largest clones. Findings and caveats that apply to the study as a whole: The authors suggested that each seasonal influenza vaccination may recruit only a limited number of new T cells.

The specimen comprised PBMCs from blood, sampled on the day of vaccination. The V and J segments used are TRBV27 and TRBJ2-2; there is no confident call for the D gene. The sequence was collected from a man between 45 and 60 years old who received an inactivated influenza vaccine. Donor details come from another sample of the same person, matched by shared clones. The DNA sequence is given as TGTGCCAGCAGAGCCAGGGGGGAGCTGTTTTTT. The resulting protein is CASRARGELFF.